This T cell receptor beta chain was sequenced in a study of T cell repertoires in cytomegalovirus infection. Study information: The authors relied on CMV epitopes, both recently identified HLA-C-restricted and well-studied HLA-B-restricted. Based on public TCR beta signatures, there were indications of CMV infection and of a matching HLA type.

The CDR3 is made up of 17 amino acids. The trim removed 2 bases at V and 5 bases at J, leaving 12 bases unmatched. The germline V gene has CDR1 MNHGY and CDR2 SAAAGT. Findings and caveats of the study: Frequencies of public TCR beta families were cumulated, and this identified carriers of CMV plus the relevant HLA. In two of eight donors, the top clonotype was HLA-C-restricted CMV-specific.

TCRdb re-analysed the reads in MiXCR, keeping a single row per CDR3 protein. The sample shows 650,000 to 900,000 distinct CDR3 sequences, 32% of them seen only once. On this clonotype: As yet, its antigen is unknown.

The receptor was isolated from a human donor in good health (CMV status not recorded). Some clones in this sample may be carry-over from other donors' samples. The chain links TRBV6-8 to TRBJ2-3, with 8 bases that match TRBD1. The sequencing used cultured CD8+ T cells from PBMCs, collected from culture after CMV antigen stimulation. CDR3 sequence (DNA): TGTGCCAGCAGTTACGGTCGGTCCAGGGGGCAGAAAGATACGCAGTATTTT. Its protein is CASSYGRSRGQKDTQYF.